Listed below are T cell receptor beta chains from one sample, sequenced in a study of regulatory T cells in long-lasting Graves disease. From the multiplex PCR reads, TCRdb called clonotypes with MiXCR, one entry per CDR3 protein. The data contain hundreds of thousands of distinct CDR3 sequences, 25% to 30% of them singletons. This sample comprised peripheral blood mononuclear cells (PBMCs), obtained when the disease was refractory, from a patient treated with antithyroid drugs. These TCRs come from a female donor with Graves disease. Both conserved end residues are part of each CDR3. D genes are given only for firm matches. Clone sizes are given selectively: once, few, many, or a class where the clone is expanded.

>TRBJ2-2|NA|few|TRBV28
TGTGCCAGCAGTCGGGACACCAAGAACACCGGGGAGCTGTTTTTT
CASSRDTKNTGELFF
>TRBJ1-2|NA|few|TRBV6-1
TGTGCCAGCAGTCAAAGGCAGAACTATGGCTACACCTTC
CASSQRQNYGYTF
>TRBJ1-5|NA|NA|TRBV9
TGTGCCAGCAGCTCTGGCTCGGCGGGGAATCAGCCCCAGCATTTT
CASSSGSAGNQPQHF
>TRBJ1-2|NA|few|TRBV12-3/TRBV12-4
TGTGCCAGCAGTTTATCCTTAGACAGGAGAGGCGGCTACACCTTC
CASSLSLDRRGGYTF
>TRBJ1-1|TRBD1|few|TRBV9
TGTGCCAGCAGCGTAGGCCCGCGGGGGACAGGGGGTGCTGAAGCTTTCTTT
CASSVGPRGTGGAEAFF
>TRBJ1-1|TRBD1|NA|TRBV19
TGTGCCAGTAGTATAGGGGGACAGGGGGCGATTCAAGCTTTCTTT
CASSIGGQGAIQAFF
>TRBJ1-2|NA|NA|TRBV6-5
TGTGCCAGCAGTTACGAACCTAACTGGGGCTACACCTTC
CASSYEPNWGYTF
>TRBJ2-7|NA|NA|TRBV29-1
TGCAGCGTTGGTAGGGTGGGCAGGCCCAAGAGCGTCGTTTGGGAGCAGTACTTC
CSVGRVGRPKSVVWEQYF
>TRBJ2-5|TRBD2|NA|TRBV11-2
TGTGCCAGCAGCTTAGAATCGACTAGCGGGGCCCGAGAGACCCAGTACTTC
CASSLESTSGARETQYF
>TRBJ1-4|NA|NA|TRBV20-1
TGCAGTGGTGGCACATTGGCAGCCGGTGAAAAACTGTTTTTT
CSGGTLAAGEKLFF
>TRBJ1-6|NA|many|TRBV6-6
TGTGCCAGCAGTTACTCGACTGGTTCACCCCTCCACTTT
CASSYSTGSPLHF
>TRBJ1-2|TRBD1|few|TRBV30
TGTGCCTGGAGTGACGAGACAGGGGTTTATGGCTACACCTTC
CAWSDETGVYGYTF
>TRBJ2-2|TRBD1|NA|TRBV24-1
TGTGCCACCCGGGACAGGGGCACCGGGGAGCTGTTTTTT
CATRDRGTGELFF
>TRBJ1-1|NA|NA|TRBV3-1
TGTGCCAGCAGCCAAGATCTGCGAGCCGTTGGTGTGAACACTGAAGCTTTCTTT
CASSQDLRAVGVNTEAFF
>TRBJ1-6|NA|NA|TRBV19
TGTGCCAGTAGGGGTTCGACGGAGAGCTCCTATAATTCACCCCTCCACTTT
CASRGSTESSYNSPLHF
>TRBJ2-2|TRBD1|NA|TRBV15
TGTGCCACCAGCAGACCCCGGGACAGCCCGAACACCGGGGAGCTGTTTTTT
CATSRPRDSPNTGELFF
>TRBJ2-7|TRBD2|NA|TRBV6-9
TGTGCCAGCAGTTACCCCGGACTAGCGGGAGGCGACGAGCAGTACTTC
CASSYPGLAGGDEQYF
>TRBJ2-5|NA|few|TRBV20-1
TGCAGTGCTAGATTCGGACGGCTCCAAGAGACCCAGTACTTC
CSARFGRLQETQYF
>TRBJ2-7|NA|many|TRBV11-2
TGTGCCAGCAGTGGACAGCCCTACGAGCAGTACTTC
CASSGQPYEQYF
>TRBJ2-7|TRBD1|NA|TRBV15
TGTGCCACCAGCAGGCCGGGACAGGGGCAAGGCGAGCAGTACTTC
CATSRPGQGQGEQYF
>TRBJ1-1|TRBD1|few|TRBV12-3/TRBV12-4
TGTGCCAGCAGTCCCCGGGGCAGGGGGCTGAACACTGAAGCTTTCTTT
CASSPRGRGLNTEAFF
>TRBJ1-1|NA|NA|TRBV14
TGTGCCAGCAGGCCCCTGGGGGCAGGGGACACTGAAGCTTTCTTT
CASRPLGAGDTEAFF
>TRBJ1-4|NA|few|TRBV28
TGTGCCAGCAGCGGGGTCCCAGGCCGGACCATCACCAATGAAAAACTGTTTTTT
CASSGVPGRTITNEKLFF
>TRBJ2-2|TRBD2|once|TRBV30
TGTGCCTGGAGGGCGGGAGAGGCCGGGGAGCTGTTTTTT
CAWRAGEAGELFF
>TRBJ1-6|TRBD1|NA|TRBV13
TGTGCCAGCAGGCTGACAGGGTGGAATTCACCCCTCCACTTT
CASRLTGWNSPLHF
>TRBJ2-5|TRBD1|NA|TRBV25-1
TGTGCCAGCAGTGAAGGCGGACAGGGGCTACAAGAGACCCAGTACTTC
CASSEGGQGLQETQYF
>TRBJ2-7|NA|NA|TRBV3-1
TGTGCCAGCAGCCAAGATATAGGGCGCCACGAGCAGTACTTC
CASSQDIGRHEQYF
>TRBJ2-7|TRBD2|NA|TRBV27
TGTGCCAGCAGTATGACTAGCGGGACTTACGAGCAGTACTTC
CASSMTSGTYEQYF
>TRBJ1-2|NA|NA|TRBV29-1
TGCAGCGTTGACAGGCGCGCTGGAGGGAATGGCTACACCTTC
CSVDRRAGGNGYTF
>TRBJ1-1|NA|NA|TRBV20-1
TGCAGTGCTAGAGCCTACAAGAACACTGAAGCTTTCTTT
CSARAYKNTEAFF
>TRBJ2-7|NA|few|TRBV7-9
TGTGCCAGCAGCTCGCCTGGCGGAATCTCTTTTGAGCAGTACTTC
CASSSPGGISFEQYF
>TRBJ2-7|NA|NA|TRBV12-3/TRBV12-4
TGTGCCAGCAGTTTAGGGGTCAAATACGAGCAGTACTTC
CASSLGVKYEQYF
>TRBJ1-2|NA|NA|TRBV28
TGTGCCAGCAGTTTCGACAGTTTTTCCTATGGCTACACCTTC
CASSFDSFSYGYTF
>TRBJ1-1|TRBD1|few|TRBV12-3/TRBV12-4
TGTGCCAGCAGTCTCGGACAGGGGGTTGGAGCTTTCTTT
CASSLGQGVGAFF
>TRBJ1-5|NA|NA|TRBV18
TGTGCCAGCTCACCGGAGAGGAGGGGGCAGCCCCAGCATTTT
CASSPERRGQPQHF
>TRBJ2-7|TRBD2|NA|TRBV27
TGTGCCAGCAGCTCAGCGGGAGGAAAAGAGCAGTACTTC
CASSSAGGKEQYF
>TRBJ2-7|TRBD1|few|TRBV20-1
TGCAGTGCTCACTCCGGGACAGGGACCTACGAGCAGTACTTC
CSAHSGTGTYEQYF
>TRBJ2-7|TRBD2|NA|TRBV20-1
TGCAGTGCTAGAAATGCAGGGAGCAGACTAGCGGGATTGTACGAGCAGTACTTC
CSARNAGSRLAGLYEQYF
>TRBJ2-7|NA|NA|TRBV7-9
TGTGCCAGCAGCCCTGCGGGACAGTCCTACGAGCAGTACTTC
CASSPAGQSYEQYF
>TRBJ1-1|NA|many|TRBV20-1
TGCAGTGCGACAGACGGGACCTCGGTCACTGAAGCTTTCTTT
CSATDGTSVTEAFF
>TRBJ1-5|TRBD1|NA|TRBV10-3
TGTGCCATCAGCAAAGGGACAGGGGTTCAGCCCCAGCATTTT
CAISKGTGVQPQHF
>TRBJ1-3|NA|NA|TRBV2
TGTGCCAGCAGACAGCCGAACTCTGGAAACACCATATATTTT
CASRQPNSGNTIYF
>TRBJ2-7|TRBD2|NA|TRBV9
TGTGCCAGCAGTACTAGCGGGAGCAACGAGCAGTACTTC
CASSTSGSNEQYF
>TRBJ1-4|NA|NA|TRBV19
TGTGCCAGTAGTATATCGGGGTTGGTTCGAAATGAAAAACTGTTTTTT
CASSISGLVRNEKLFF
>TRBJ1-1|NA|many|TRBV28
TGTGCCAGCAACCCCGCCTGGGACACTGAAGCTTTCTTT
CASNPAWDTEAFF
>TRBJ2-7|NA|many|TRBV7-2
TGTGCCAGCAGTATCTCCTACGAGCAGTACTTC
CASSISYEQYF
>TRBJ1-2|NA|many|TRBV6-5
TGTGCCAGCAGTTACTCGATAGCGGCAGCTAGGAACTATGGCTACACCTTC
CASSYSIAAARNYGYTF
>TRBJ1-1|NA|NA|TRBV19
TGTGCCAGTAGTATAGATCTGGGACAAAAGTACACTGAAGCTTTCTTT
CASSIDLGQKYTEAFF